These T cell receptor beta chains were read from a single sample in a study of cytomegalovirus exposure and HLA in healthy donors. The protocol was immunoSEQ multiplex PCR, while the TCRdb copy is restricted to in-frame clones and leaves out a portion. The sample contains around 160,000 clones, 60% to 80% of which appear only once. Sequencing used PBMCs. The receptor source for this set is a man between 18 and 29 years old in good health and CMV-seropositive. Each CDR3 is given with its conserved first and last residue. The D gene is left open where the match is weak. For some rows the clone size is stated as once, few or many, or as a class when expanded; others skip it.

abundance,len,v_gene,j_gene,d_gene,CDR3nt,CDR3aa
.,16,TRBV7-8,TRBJ2-1,.,TGTGCCAGCAGCGGCCCATTGGAGGTTAGTTTCAATGAGCAGTTCTTC,CASSGPLEVSFNEQFF
.,15,TRBV15,TRBJ2-5,.,TGTGCCACCAGCAGACAAAGCGACAGCCAAGAGACCCAGTACTTC,CATSRQSDSQETQYF
few,15,TRBV10-3,TRBJ1-5,.,TGTGCCATCAGTGAGTCACAGGGTAAAAATCAGCCCCAGCATTTT,CAISESQGKNQPQHF
once,18,TRBV5-6,TRBJ1-1,TRBD1,TGTGCCAGCAGCTTGGGGGTCGGCAGGGGGTTCTCGTATACTGAAGCTTTCTTT,CASSLGVGRGFSYTEAFF
.,15,TRBV7-3,TRBJ2-1,.,TGTGCCAGCAGCGCGGGACAGAATATCTACAATGAGCAGTTCTTC,CASSAGQNIYNEQFF
.,15,TRBV5-1,TRBJ2-3,.,TGCGCCAGCAGCTTGGAGGCAGGGTACACAGATACGCAGTATTTT,CASSLEAGYTDTQYF
once,15,TRBV10-3,TRBJ1-2,TRBD1,TGTGCCATCAGTGAGGGGGACAGCAAGGGCTATGGCTACACCTTC,CAISEGDSKGYGYTF
.,17,TRBV28,TRBJ2-5,TRBD2,TGTGCCAGCAGCATCGGGGTGCTAGCGGGGGTGGGAGAGACCCAGTACTTC,CASSIGVLAGVGETQYF
few,15,TRBV9,TRBJ2-1,.,TGTGCCAGCAGCGGCACCCCGAGCTCCTACAATGAGCAGTTCTTC,CASSGTPSSYNEQFF
.,17,TRBV27,TRBJ2-2,.,TGTGCCAGCAGTATTGATCGAAGGGGCGGAACCGCCGGGGAGCTGTTTTTT,CASSIDRRGGTAGELFF
.,12,TRBV7-9,TRBJ1-5,TRBD1,TGTGCCAGCAGCGAAGGACAGGGGGCCTGGAATTTT,CASSEGQGAWNF
.,17,TRBV4-1,TRBJ2-1,TRBD2,TGCGCCAGCAGCAGCCGCCCACTAGCGGCAGCCTACAATGAGCAGTTCTTC,CASSSRPLAAAYNEQFF
few,16,TRBV21-1,TRBJ2-4,.,TGTGCCAGCAGCCAACCTCCTTTGGGGAGTCAAGACATTCAGTACTTC,CASSQPPLGSQDIQYF
.,14,TRBV27,TRBJ2-5,TRBD1,TGTGCCAGCAGTGTCTCCGGGACAGGGTTGGGGGAGTACTTC,CASSVSGTGLGEYF
.,16,TRBV7-6,TRBJ1-4,TRBD1,TGTGCCAGCAGCTTAGGGATCGGGACAGCTGATGAAAAACTGTTTTTT,CASSLGIGTADEKLFF
.,16,TRBV6-1,TRBJ2-6,.,TGTGCCAGCAGTGCGACAGGACCCTCTGGGGCCAACGTCCTGACTTTC,CASSATGPSGANVLTF
.,15,TRBV5-6,TRBJ1-1,.,TGTGCCAGCAGCTTGGCGCGACATATGAACACTGAAGCTTTCTTT,CASSLARHMNTEAFF
.,14,TRBV19,TRBJ1-5,.,TGTGCCAGTAGTCCTCGACACACCGATCAGCCCCAGCATTTT,CASSPRHTDQPQHF
.,15,TRBV2,TRBJ1-1,.,TGTGCCAGCAGTCCTACTGACACATCAAACACTGAAGCTTTCTTT,CASSPTDTSNTEAFF
.,17,TRBV11-3,TRBJ2-1,TRBD2,TGTGCCAGCAGCACAACTAGCGGGAGTCGGCCCTACAATGAGCAGTTCTTC,CASSTTSGSRPYNEQFF
.,15,TRBV27,TRBJ1-4,.,TGTGCCAGCAGTATAAGACGACAGTTTAATGAAAAACTGTTTTTT,CASSIRRQFNEKLFF
few,15,TRBV7-9,TRBJ1-6,TRBD1,TGTGCCAGCAGCTTAGCAGGGGGCCACAATTCACCCCTCCACTTT,CASSLAGGHNSPLHF
.,16,TRBV7-6,TRBJ2-1,.,TGTGCCAGCAGCCTCCCTTTAGGTCGGGGTACCAATGAGCAGTTCTTC,CASSLPLGRGTNEQFF
.,16,TRBV6-5,TRBJ1-1,TRBD1,TGTGCCAGCAGTTTCTCGGCAGGGGGCTTGATCACTGAAGCTTTCTTT,CASSFSAGGLITEAFF
.,14,TRBV7-3,TRBJ2-2,.,TGTGCCAGCAGCTCTAAACCGAACACCGGGGAGCTGTTTTTT,CASSSKPNTGELFF
once,14,TRBV19,TRBJ1-5,.,TGTGCCACCAATGGCTTGAATAGCAATCAGCCCCAGCATTTT,CATNGLNSNQPQHF
.,16,TRBV7-7,TRBJ2-2,.,TGTGCTAGCAGCCCAGGCCGGACAGTTAACACCGGGGAGCTGTTTTTT,CASSPGRTVNTGELFF
.,13,TRBV28,TRBJ1-1,.,TGTGCTGCCGGTTCAGGGTACAACACTGAAGCTTTCTTT,CAAGSGYNTEAFF
few,15,TRBV7-7,TRBJ2-3,TRBD2,TGTGCTAGCAGCCCGGCGGCTAGCGGGGGTGGGACGCAGTATTTT,CASSPAASGGGTQYF
.,13,TRBV5-1,TRBJ1-2,.,TGCGCCAGCAGCTTGGAAGGGGCGCGGGGCTACACCTTC,CASSLEGARGYTF
.,16,TRBV5-6,TRBJ1-2,.,TGTGCCAGCAGCACCAGTGTAGGACAGATTCTCTGGAGGTACACCTTC,CASSTSVGQILWRYTF
few,16,TRBV7-3,TRBJ1-2,TRBD1,TGTGCCAGCAGCTTAACTGGACAGGGGGCTCATTCTGGCTACACCTTC,CASSLTGQGAHSGYTF
.,13,TRBV19,TRBJ1-2,.,TGTGCCAGTAGTATATCAGGGGACTATGGCTACACCTTC,CASSISGDYGYTF
.,13,TRBV11-2,TRBJ1-5,.,TGTGCCAGCAGCTTAGATCGGGATCAGCCCCAGCATTTT,CASSLDRDQPQHF
.,12,TRBV4-1,TRBJ2-1,TRBD1,TGCGCCAGCAGCTGGGACAGCTTAAGGCAGTTCTTC,CASSWDSLRQFF
.,14,TRBV10-3,TRBJ2-1,.,TGTGCCACCTACGAAGGGGCCCGGGTAAATGAGCAGTTCTTC,CATYEGARVNEQFF
.,14,TRBV9,TRBJ2-1,TRBD2,TGTGCCAGCAGCGTAAGCGGGAGGGCCCTTGAGCAGTTCTTC,CASSVSGRALEQFF
.,13,TRBV28,TRBJ1-1,TRBD1,TGTGCCAGCTTTAGGACAGGTGACACTGAAGCTTTCTTT,CASFRTGDTEAFF
.,16,TRBV10-2,TRBJ1-1,.,TGCGCCAGCAGTCGGGAGGCCCTTTCCCTGGGCACTGAAGCTTTCTTT,CASSREALSLGTEAFF
.,13,TRBV6-5,TRBJ1-5,.,TGTGCCAGCGGGGCCCAGGCCAATCAGCCCCAGCATTTT,CASGAQANQPQHF
.,15,TRBV14,TRBJ1-1,.,TGTGCCAGCAGGAAGTATGGCCAGGGGAGCACTGAAGCTTTCTTT,CASRKYGQGSTEAFF
.,15,TRBV13,TRBJ1-6,.,TGTGCCAGCAGCTTCAGAGGGCAAGGCTATTCACCCCTCCACTTT,CASSFRGQGYSPLHF
once,14,TRBV5-1,TRBJ1-5,TRBD1,TGCGCCAGCAGCCCCGGGACAGAGTATCAGCCCCAGCATTTT,CASSPGTEYQPQHF
.,15,TRBV5-6,TRBJ1-1,.,TGTGCCAGCACCCTCGGGGGAGGGGGGACACCTGAAGCTTTCTTT,CASTLGGGGTPEAFF
.,14,TRBV2,TRBJ1-4,.,TGTGCCAGCAGTCTCGACGGGGTAATTGAAAAACTGTTTTTT,CASSLDGVIEKLFF